These T cell receptor beta chains were read from a single sample in a study of response to subunit inactivated influenza vaccine. TCRdb analysed the RT-PCR reads with MiXCR anew, one entry per CDR3 protein. The data show about 570,000 distinct CDR3 sequences, about 11% seen once. These data were also filed under a second study, of T cells expressing NK-cell markers.

The starting material was PBMCs from blood, obtained on the day of vaccination. The origin of the receptors is a man aged 50 or older who received an inactivated influenza vaccine. Each CDR3 is given with its conserved first and last residue. D genes are given only for firm matches. Clone size appears in some rows only: once, few, many, or a class for an expanded clone.

clone_size d_call j_call v_call cdr3_aa cdr3_nt
- TRBD1 TRBJ2-5 TRBV9 CASSVGDRGMWGTQYF TGTGCCAGCAGCGTAGGGGACAGGGGTATGTGGGGAACCCAGTACTTC
- TRBD1 TRBJ2-5 TRBV6-2/TRBV6-3 CASSWTGGQETQYF TGTGCCAGCAGTTGGACAGGGGGCCAAGAGACCCAGTACTTC
few TRBD2 TRBJ2-1 TRBV7-9 CASSRGKLAGDYNEQFF TGTGCCAGCAGCAGGGGGAAACTAGCGGGGGATTACAATGAGCAGTTCTTC
few - TRBJ2-3 TRBV7-9 CASSVSEGDTQYF TGTGCCAGCAGCGTTAGCGAAGGGGATACGCAGTATTTT
- TRBD2 TRBJ2-7 TRBV4-2 CASSQGQRDYEQYF TGTGCCAGCAGCCAAGGGCAGCGGGACTACGAGCAGTACTTC
few - TRBJ2-7 TRBV20-1 CSASSPRAGEQYF TGCAGTGCTAGCTCACCCCGGGCTGGGGAGCAGTACTTC
- - TRBJ2-7 TRBV14 CASSQEGARLYEQYF TGTGCCAGCAGCCAAGAAGGAGCTCGCCTCTACGAGCAGTACTTC
many - TRBJ2-5 TRBV28 CASKTGKNHQETQYF TGTGCCAGCAAAACAGGGAAAAACCATCAAGAGACCCAGTACTTC
many - TRBJ1-1 TRBV5-1 CASSLATARNTEAFF TGCGCCAGCAGCTTGGCCACAGCTAGAAACACTGAAGCTTTCTTT
many - TRBJ2-7 TRBV12-3/TRBV12-4 CASSFRGEQYF TGTGCCAGCAGTTTTAGAGGCGAGCAGTACTTC
many TRBD2 TRBJ2-1 TRBV4-3 CASSQDVRSGISDEQFF TGCGCCAGCAGCCAAGATGTGCGGAGCGGGATAAGCGATGAGCAGTTCTTC
many - TRBJ2-1 TRBV4-2 CASSQGAGFSYNEQFF TGTGCCAGCAGCCAAGGGGCGGGATTCTCCTACAATGAGCAGTTCTTC
- - TRBJ1-1 TRBV9 CASSVGPGGTEAFF TGTGCCAGCAGCGTAGGACCGGGGGGAACTGAAGCTTTCTTT
many TRBD1 TRBJ2-7 TRBV29-1 CSVKQGAGGSYEQYF TGCAGCGTTAAGCAGGGGGCCGGTGGTTCCTACGAGCAGTACTTC
many - TRBJ1-2 TRBV12-3/TRBV12-4 CASRQAHYGYTF TGTGCCAGCAGACAGGCTCACTATGGCTACACCTTC
- - TRBJ2-2 TRBV6-4 CASSAAPESGELFF TGTGCCAGCAGTGCTGCGCCCGAGTCCGGGGAGCTGTTTTTT
- TRBD2 TRBJ2-7 TRBV5-6 CASSFWTSGNYEQYF TGTGCCAGCAGCTTCTGGACTAGCGGGAACTACGAGCAGTACTTC
few - TRBJ2-7 TRBV20-1 CSATPPSFYEQYF TGCAGTGCTACCCCTCCGAGTTTCTACGAGCAGTACTTC
- - TRBJ1-1 TRBV6-2/TRBV6-3 CASSTLAGRTEAFF TGTGCCAGCAGTACTCTCGCAGGGAGAACTGAAGCTTTCTTT
- TRBD1 TRBJ1-1 TRBV5-1 CASSLATGGGPTEAFF TGCGCCAGCAGCTTGGCTACAGGGGGCGGTCCCACTGAAGCTTTCTTT
- TRBD1 TRBJ2-5 TRBV5-1 CASSFQDRQQQTQYF TGCGCCAGCAGCTTTCAGGACAGGCAGCAACAGACCCAGTACTTC
- - TRBJ2-3 TRBV2 CASEGHSTDTQYF TGTGCCAGCGAAGGTCATAGCACAGATACGCAGTATTTT
few - TRBJ1-5 TRBV15 CATSREPKNQPQHF TGTGCCACCAGCAGGGAGCCCAAGAATCAGCCCCAGCATTTT
few - TRBJ2-2 TRBV29-1 CSVDFQGTGELFF TGCAGCGTTGATTTCCAGGGCACCGGGGAGCTGTTTTTT
many - TRBJ2-1 TRBV7-6 CASSLGWRNEQFF TGTGCCAGCAGCTTAGGCTGGCGCAATGAGCAGTTCTTC
few - TRBJ1-1 TRBV5-1 CASRPTGPNTEAFF TGCGCCAGCAGGCCGACAGGCCCTAACACTGAAGCTTTCTTT
many - TRBJ1-3 TRBV7-9 CASSLVEFSGNTIYF TGTGCCAGCAGCTTAGTAGAGTTCTCTGGAAACACCATATATTTT
many - TRBJ2-1 TRBV9 CASSVRGGSRGNEQFF TGTGCCAGCAGCGTGAGAGGAGGGAGCAGGGGCAATGAGCAGTTCTTC
few TRBD1 TRBJ1-1 TRBV5-1 CASSLGTGLKTEAFF TGCGCCAGCAGCTTGGGGACAGGGCTAAAGACTGAAGCTTTCTTT
many - TRBJ2-5 TRBV7-8 CASSFGGIETQYF TGTGCCAGCAGCTTCGGGGGCATCGAGACCCAGTACTTC
- - TRBJ2-7 TRBV5-1 CASSLNSPGTGHEQYF TGCGCCAGCAGCTTGAACTCCCCTGGAACAGGGCACGAGCAGTACTTC
few - TRBJ2-5 TRBV20-1 CSARRDGERIGGETQYF TGCAGTGCTAGGAGGGACGGCGAACGAATCGGAGGCGAGACCCAGTACTTC
many - TRBJ2-1 TRBV24-1 CATSDLGQGEQFF TGTGCCACCAGTGATTTGGGCCAAGGTGAGCAGTTCTTC
- TRBD2 TRBJ2-3 TRBV6-1 CASSTTSGRDTQYF TGTGCCAGCAGTACCACTAGCGGGAGAGATACGCAGTATTTT
- - TRBJ1-2 TRBV6-1 CASSEVTNYGYTF TGTGCCAGCAGCGAAGTTACCAACTATGGCTACACCTTC
few TRBD2 TRBJ2-1 TRBV18 CASSSPGLSMDEQFF TGTGCCAGCTCATCACCGGGACTATCAATGGATGAGCAGTTCTTC
- - TRBJ1-2 TRBV4-1 CASSQASGPYGYTF TGCGCCAGCAGCCAAGCTTCCGGCCCCTATGGCTACACCTTC
few TRBD1 TRBJ2-7 TRBV11-2 CASSQAGGSEQYF TGTGCCAGTTCCCAGGCAGGGGGCTCCGAGCAGTACTTC
few - TRBJ2-7 TRBV5-6 CASSLGRTALFYEQYF TGTGCCAGCAGCTTGGGCCGGACAGCGCTTTTCTACGAGCAGTACTTC
many - TRBJ2-1 TRBV12-3/TRBV12-4 CASRAVYEQFF TGTGCCAGCAGGGCCGTATACGAGCAGTTCTTC
- - TRBJ2-1 TRBV5-1 CASSSPPSYEQFF TGCGCCAGCAGCTCCCCACCTAGCTATGAGCAGTTCTTC
few TRBD1 TRBJ2-7 TRBV18 CASSSAGTADYEQYF TGTGCCAGCTCGTCGGCCGGGACAGCAGATTACGAGCAGTACTTC
few - TRBJ2-4 TRBV9 CASSPKQGLAKNIQYF TGTGCCAGCAGCCCGAAACAGGGACTAGCCAAAAACATTCAGTACTTC